This T cell receptor beta chain was recovered during a study of human T cells and chemical hapten exposure. Study information: Diphenylcyclopropenone doses were given weekly to the scalps of patients across the roughly 25-week study. Findings and caveats of the study: While controls formed fewer of them, expanded TCRs formed significantly more large CDR3 similarity clusters.

This clonotype has just a few counts. Its antigen remains unknown. Within the library, unique molecular identifiers were attached to each individual cDNA molecule. TCRdb re-called the RACE reads with MiXCR, one entry per CDR3 protein. Among fewer than 350,000 distinct CDR3 sequences listed, around 7% were seen once. Time point: pre-sensitization, week 0. Treatment given: therapeutic diphenylcyclopropenone sensitization with weekly scalp DPC. Blood collection took place prior to placing each patch test. The material sequenced was whole blood, taken in connection with sensitization to the hapten diphenylcyclopropenone (DPC). This receptor was taken from a man younger than 35 with alopecia areata. Some clones in this sample may be carry-over from other donors' samples.

This CDR3 reads CSVRGGDRRVTEAFF. The CDR3 nucleotides are TGCAGCGTCCGGGGGGGCGATCGTCGAGTCACTGAAGCTTTCTTT. This rearrangement joins TRBV29-1 to TRBJ1-1; D is possibly TRBD1 (6 bases). Germline CDR1 is SQVTM and CDR2 is ANQGSEA. This CDR3 is 15 amino acids long. V lost 6 bases and J 4 bases, leaving 21 bases between the germline ends.